The T cell receptor beta chain under discussion was sequenced for a study of T cell responses to AZD1222 COVID-19 vaccine. Sequencing used immunoSEQ multiplex PCR; TCRdb keeps in-frame clones, though not all of them. The table records roughly 99,000 clones, approximately 90% of them present only once. Study-wide results and caveats: Donors, mostly white British, included more females; clonal diversity was possibly underestimated.

On this clone itself: Antigen unknown.

The CDR3 runs to 13 residues. Trimming took 5 bases from V and 9 from J; bases not matched to a gene: 7. The V gene's germline CDR1 is SGHRS and CDR2 YFSETQ. This TCR was recovered from an adult in good health. Sequences were derived from peripheral blood, sampled on day 0 of AZD1222 vaccination. The chain couples TRBV5-1 to TRBJ2-1; 8 bases line up with TRBD2. CDR3 amino acids: CASSFGREGEQFF. The CDR3 coding sequence is TGCGCCAGCAGTTTCGGGAGGGAGGGTGAGCAGTTCTTC.